These 22 T cell receptor beta chains originate from one sample sequenced in a study of vaccination and CD4 T cells after COVID-19 (dated by TCRdb to between 2021 and 2022). Libraries were made using PCR. Sequencing relied on an Illumina iSeq 100. Through fastp at Q25 and MiXCR, TCRdb rebuilt clones from the public reads, retaining in-frame beta chains. Rows are unified per CDR3 protein, each entry keeping the most common DNA and genes. Recorded for this sample are approximately 17,000 distinct CDR3 sequences; roughly 64% of them occurred a single time. The ten largest clonotypes hold roughly 1.1% of the sample. The sequencing used CD4+ T cells from blood, collected after SARS-CoV-2 vaccination. These receptors were obtained from a human donor who had recovered from COVID-19.

This clonotype was counted between two and nine times. This chain joins TRBV2 and TRBJ2-5; 9 nucleotides agree with TRBD2. This CDR3 is 14 amino acids long. In germline, CDR1 is SNHLY, CDR2 FYNNEI. Trimming removed 7 bases from V and 2 bases from J; junction bases left unmatched: 5. CDR3 in DNA: TGTGCCAGCACCCCGACTAGCGGACAAGAGACCCAGTACTTC. This sequence encodes CASTPTSGQETQYF.

In this sample, this clonotype turned up a few times. The chain is built from TRBV5-4 and TRBJ2-5; TRBD2 might be the D (5 bases). Trimming left V 0 bases short and J 3 bases short, with 9 bases between. Germline-derived CDR1 and CDR2 are SGHNT and YYREEE (reference sequence). CDR3 length: 14 residues. CDR3 protein: CASSLEAEEETQYF. The CDR3 DNA sequence: TGTGCCAGCAGCTTGGAAGCGGAGGAAGAGACCCAGTACTTC.

The chain couples TRBV7-2 to TRBJ2-7; 9 positions match TRBD2. Germline V gene sequence: CDR1 SGHTA, CDR2 FQGNSA. This CDR3 has 14 amino acids. V lost 1 base, J lost 8 bases, and 6 bases stayed unmatched. This CDR3 reads CASSLDAGGPKQYF. In DNA form, the CDR3 reads TGTGCCAGCAGCTTAGACGCGGGAGGGCCAAAGCAGTACTTC.

This chain links TRBV20-1 with TRBJ2-4, with TRBD2 as a possible D gene (6 bases). Trimming pared 2 bases from V and 8 bases from J, leaving 13 bases between. The CDR3 sequence is 13 residues long. The germline V gene encodes CDR1 DFQATT and CDR2 SNEGSKA (reference sequence). CDR3 loop: CSARLQAGHIQYF. CDR3 nucleotide sequence: TGCAGTGCTAGACTACAGGCGGGGCACATTCAGTACTTC.

This clonotype was observed a handful of times. This chain joins TRBV20-1 and TRBJ2-3; perhaps D is TRBD1 or TRBD2 (5 bases each). The CDR3 length is 16 residues. Germline loops: CDR1 DFQATT, CDR2 SNEGSKA (reference sequence). V dropped 3 bases and J dropped 6 bases, with 22 bases sitting between them. The CDR3 region has the DNA TGCAGTGCTAGTGGGGGTAGGGGAAAAAGGGTCGATACGCAGTATTTT. It specifies CSASGGRGKRVDTQYF.

This chain uses TRBV2 with TRBJ2-2; D remains ambiguous. V dropped 5 bases and J dropped 3 bases, with 4 bases sitting between them. This CDR3 has 12 amino acids. CDR1 SNHLY and CDR2 FYNNEI come from the germline V gene. CDR3 residues: CASSRDTGELFF. CDR3 nucleotides: TGTGCCAGCAGTCGGGACACCGGGGAGCTGTTTTTT.

The chain combines TRBV11-2 with TRBJ2-2; D is uncertain. Per the germline V gene, CDR1 is SGHAT and CDR2 is FQNNGV. Trimming took 6 bases from V and 0 from J, leaving 17 bases between them. The CDR3 covers 17 residues. In nucleotides, the CDR3 is TGTGCCAGCAGACTATTGTCGAGACACGCGAACACCGGGGAGCTGTTTTTT. Translated: CASRLLSRHANTGELFF.

The rearrangement joins TRBV20-1 to TRBJ2-5; D unclear. The CDR3 sequence is 12 residues long. In germline, CDR1 is DFQATT, CDR2 SNEGSKA (reference sequence). In DNA, the CDR3 is TGCAGCTTCCGGCTGTACCAAGAGACCCAGTACTTC. Encoded protein: CSFRLYQETQYF.

The chain combines TRBV30 with TRBJ2-7; TRBD1 matches at 8 bases. CDR1 and CDR2 from the germline V gene are GTSNPN and SVGIG (reference sequence). V shed 5 bases, J shed 6 bases, and the junction held 9 bases outside the gene matches. The CDR3 totals 13 residues. Here the CDR3 reads CAWGGDRRGEQYF. In nucleotides, the CDR3 is TGTGCCTGGGGAGGGGACAGGCGAGGCGAGCAGTACTTC.

This clonotype has just a few counts. This chain joins TRBV19 and TRBJ1-1; maybe TRBD1 (5 bases). The CDR3 is 14 residues long. Trimming removed 4 bases at V and 0 bases at J, with 9 bases between. Germline loops: CDR1 LNHDA, CDR2 SQIVND (reference sequence). CDR3: CASSKRQLNTEAFF. For the CDR3, the DNA is TGTGCCAGTAGTAAGAGACAGTTGAACACTGAAGCTTTCTTT. Together with reference TRBV19 and TRBJ1-1, the CDR3 gives the full variable domain: DGGITQSPKYLFRKEGQNVTLSCEQNLNHDAMYWYRQDPGQGLRLIYYSQIVNDFQKGDIAEGYSVSREKKESFPLTVTSAQKNPTAFYLCASSKRQLNTEAFFGQGTRLTVV.

The chain recombines TRBV7-9 with TRBJ2-7; 8 bases align to TRBD2. The CDR3 extends over 16 amino acids. CDR1 is SEHNR, CDR2 FQNEAQ, per germline (reference sequence). The junction had 10 bases not matched to a gene; V was cut back by 0 bases and J by 6 bases. CDR3 sequence (DNA): TGTGCCAGCAGCTTAGCCCGTAGCGGGATGATTCGCGAGCAGTACTTC. Translated: CASSLARSGMIREQYF.

The rearrangement joins TRBV12-3 or TRBV12-4 to TRBJ2-7, with 9 bases aligning to TRBD2. The end of the DNA is better explained by TRBJ2-5, so the J call may be wrong. This CDR3 comprises 17 residues. Written as DNA, the CDR3 is TGTGCCAGCAGTTTAGGCCTCTCTGCGGGAGGGAGGGAGACCCAGTACTTC. Protein product: CASSLGLSAGGRETQYF.

The genes are TRBV6-5 and TRBJ2-7; D remains unclear. V dropped 2 bases and J dropped 3 bases, with 14 bases sitting between them. This CDR3 spans 15 amino acids. The germline gives CDR1 MNHEY, CDR2 SVGAGI. Here the CDR3 reads CASSYRTRGNYEQYF. Here the CDR3 DNA reads TGTGCCAGCAGTTACCGAACCCGAGGAAACTACGAGCAGTACTTC.

The chain employs TRBV11-3 and TRBJ2-2, with TRBD2 identical over 8 bases. The trim removed 1 base at V and 5 bases at J, leaving 0 bases unmatched. This CDR3 is built from 14 residues. Germline-derived CDR1 and CDR2 are SGHNT and YENEEA. As DNA, the CDR3 is TGTGCCAGCAGCTTAGCGGGAGGGACCGGGGAGCTGTTTTTT. This translates into CASSLAGGTGELFF.

This clonotype was observed a handful of times. The CDR3 loop reads CATSDTGQGGSQPQHF. Written as DNA, the CDR3 is TGTGCCACCAGTGATACGGGACAGGGAGGGTCTCAGCCCCAGCATTTT. The rearrangement links TRBV24-1 to TRBJ1-5, with 9 positions matching TRBD1. V shed 3 bases, J shed 6 bases, and the junction held 8 bases outside the gene matches. The CDR3 runs 16 residues. CDR1 is KGHDR, CDR2 SFDVKD, per germline.

The V call is TRBV11-2, the J call TRBJ1-5; unclear D gene. CDR3 size: 14 residues. Germline values: CDR1 SGHAT, CDR2 FQNNGV. Trimming shortened V by 1 base and J by 7 bases, and 11 bases separated the two germline ends. The CDR3 is CASSLGLGNQPQHF. The CDR3 nucleotides are TGTGCCAGCAGCTTAGGACTAGGGAACCAGCCCCAGCATTTT. Supplemented by reference TRBV11-2 and TRBJ1-5, the full variable domain reads EAGVAQSPRYKIIEKRQSVAFWCNPISGHATLYWYQQILGQGPKLLIQFQNNGVVDDSQLPKDRFSAERLKGVDSTLKIQPAKLEDSAVYLCASSLGLGNQPQHFGDGTRLSIL.

This clonotype appeared a few times. The CDR3 region is CASSSGTKNTGELFF. CDR3 coding DNA: TGTGCCAGCAGTTCTGGGACCAAGAACACCGGGGAGCTGTTTTTT. The chain links TRBV27 to TRBJ2-2; TRBD1 or TRBD2 may be the D gene (5 bases each). Deletions cut 4 bases from V and 1 base from J, with 10 bases between. This CDR3 region has 15 residues. Germline V lookup: CDR1 MNHEY, CDR2 SMNVEV (reference sequence).

The genes are TRBV12-3 or TRBV12-4 and TRBJ1-5; TRBD1 matches 9 bases. Unmatched junction bases numbered 11, after V lost 5 bases and J lost 6 bases. The CDR3 totals 16 residues. The CDR3 loop reads CASSKQGATRGQPQHF. Here the CDR3 DNA reads TGTGCCAGCAGTAAACAGGGGGCGACCCGGGGTCAGCCCCAGCATTTT.

V is TRBV28 and J is TRBJ1-3; D gene uncertain. Trimming left V 7 bases short and J 3 bases short, with 13 bases between. This CDR3 region has 14 residues. CDR1 is MDHEN and CDR2 is SYDVKM in the germline V gene. The CDR3 is CASNSPGHGNTIYF. CDR3 DNA sequence: TGTGCCAGCAACTCCCCCGGTCATGGAAACACCATATATTTT.

The V gene is TRBV6-1, the J gene TRBJ1-3; D might be TRBD1 (5 bases). V lost 10 bases to trimming and J lost 4 bases, with 20 bases between them. The CDR3 sequence is 15 residues long. Looked up from germline, CDR1 is MNHNS and CDR2 is SASEGT. CDR3: CATWRGGELGNTIYF. DNA of the CDR3: TGTGCCACCTGGCGGGGGGGTGAGCTGGGAAACACCATATATTTT.

This clonotype was seen a few times. This rearrangement joins TRBV19 to TRBJ2-3, with D unclear. Per the germline V gene, CDR1 is LNHDA and CDR2 is SQIVND (reference sequence). The CDR3 extends over 12 amino acids. Trimming cost V 2 bases and J 6 bases, with 6 bases left between them. The DNA of the CDR3 is TGTGCCAGTAGTATAAAGTCGGATACGCAGTATTTT. Protein product: CASSIKSDTQYF.

V and J are TRBV19 and TRBJ1-1; D not certain. Germline V gene sequence: CDR1 LNHDA, CDR2 SQIVND (reference sequence). Trimming took 9 bases from V and 1 from J, leaving 21 bases between them. CDR3 length: 16 residues. For the CDR3, the DNA is TGTGCCAGCACTAAACAGAACGGGAGGGAGAACACTGAAGCTTTCTTT. Protein sequence: CASTKQNGRENTEAFF. The full variable domain, with the rest looked up from reference TRBV19 and TRBJ1-1, is DGGITQSPKYLFRKEGQNVTLSCEQNLNHDAMYWYRQDPGQGLRLIYYSQIVNDFQKGDIAEGYSVSREKKESFPLTVTSAQKNPTAFYLCASTKQNGRENTEAFFGQGTRLTVV.